This TCR beta chain stems from a study of Graves' ophthalmopathy and Graves' hyperthyroidism. The overall study: Sampling took place at initial diagnosis, with peripheral blood obtained before any treatment.

TCR beta CDR3 regions were amplified from RNA transcripts. A first-round RT-PCR used HTBI primers, followed by a second-round multiplex PCR. TCRdb redid the calling of the multiplex PCR reads with MiXCR, one entry per CDR3 protein. The sample lists some 360,000 distinct CDR3 sequences, approximately 18% occurring once. At least ten counts were recorded for this clonotype. Sequenced material: peripheral blood. This receptor was obtained from an adult woman with stable Graves' hyperthyroidism.

The CDR3 spells CASRLNYEQYF. The CDR3 DNA reads as TGTGCCAGCAGGCTGAACTACGAGCAGTACTTC. This rearrangement joins TRBV6-5 to TRBJ2-7; no reliable D call. Trimming cost V 6 bases and J 3 bases, with 6 bases left between them. Germline V gene data show CDR1 as MNHEY and CDR2 as SVGAGI. The CDR3 has 11 amino acids.